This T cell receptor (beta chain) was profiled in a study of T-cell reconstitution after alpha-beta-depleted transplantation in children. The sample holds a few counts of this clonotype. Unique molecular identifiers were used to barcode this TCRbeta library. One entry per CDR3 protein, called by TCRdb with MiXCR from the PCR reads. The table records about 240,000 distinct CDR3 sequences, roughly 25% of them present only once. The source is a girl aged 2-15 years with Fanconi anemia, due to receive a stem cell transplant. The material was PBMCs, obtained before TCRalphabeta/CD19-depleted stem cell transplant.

The CDR3 is CASSLRTLSIGGANVLTF. As DNA, the CDR3 is TGCGCCAGCAGCTTGCGGACTCTTTCGATCGGGGGGGCCAACGTCCTGACTTTC. The rearrangement uses TRBV5-1 and TRBJ2-6, with D perhaps matching TRBD2 (5 bases). This CDR3 comprises 18 residues. From germline, CDR1 is SGHRS and CDR2 YFSETQ. Trimming removed 1 base at V and 4 bases at J, with 18 bases between.